Given below is one TCR beta chain in context. No antigen is known for it. The length of the CDR3 is 16 residues. Germline loops: CDR1 MDHEN, CDR2 SYDVKM. The V end was cut by 1 base, the J end by 2 bases, with 14 bases between. These data are taken from a study of cytomegalovirus exposure and HLA in healthy donors. Overall study findings and caveats: V segments that were indistinguishable, TRBV6-2 and TRBV6-3 among them, were omitted from analysis.

The primer mix had 60 Vbeta and 13 Jbeta primers. Generated by immunoSEQ multiplex PCR, the TCRdb table keeps only in-frame clones and is missing some. The profile shows 98,000 or so clones, approximately 80% of them singletons. Sequenced sample: PBMCs. The receptor was isolated from a woman aged 18-35 years in good health and CMV-seropositive. This chain links TRBV28 with TRBJ1-2, with a possible D match to TRBD1 (5 bases). The CDR3 loop reads CASSLSGGRLNYGYTF. DNA for the CDR3: TGTGCCAGCAGTTTATCGGGGGGAAGGCTGAACTATGGCTACACCTTC.